The 14 T cell receptor beta chains below all came from one sample that was sequenced in a study of cytomegalovirus exposure and HLA in healthy donors. Repertoires were generated with immunoSEQ multiplex PCR, while TCRdb's copy carries only in-frame clones and drops some. The top ten hold about 0.6% of the sample, which has approximately 72,000 clones, 85% to 95% seen once. Specimen: PBMCs. The receptor source for this set is a young woman in good health and CMV-seronegative.

The chain has TRBV5-1 and TRBJ2-2; no clear D. The CDR3 totals 16 residues. Germline CDR1 reads SGHRS; CDR2 reads YFSETQ. V was pared by 6 bases and J by 4 bases, with 19 bases between. The DNA for the CDR3 is TGCGCCAGCAAGCTTGAACCGGGTTCAAGCACCGGGGAGCTGTTTTTT. Translation gives CASKLEPGSSTGELFF.

This rearrangement joins TRBV28 to TRBJ2-7; maybe TRBD1 (6 bases). The V end was cut by 5 bases, the J end by 5 bases, with 13 bases between. Germline values: CDR1 MDHEN, CDR2 SYDVKM. The CDR3 has 13 residues. The chain's CDR3 is CASSPTGINEQYF. DNA of the CDR3: TGTGCCAGCAGTCCCACAGGGATCAACGAGCAGTACTTC.

The CDR3, as DNA: TGTGCCAGCAGCACACAGGGTTACGAGCAGTACTTC. It yields the protein CASSTQGYEQYF. This chain joins TRBV11-2 and TRBJ2-7; a weak D match, TRBD1 (6 bases). Trimming took 5 bases from V and 4 from J, leaving 9 bases between them. This CDR3 has 12 residues. Germline V gives CDR1 SGHAT, CDR2 FQNNGV.

The rearrangement joins TRBV2 to TRBJ2-5, with a possible D match to TRBD1 (5 bases). There are 15 residues in the CDR3. With 6 bases removed from V and 1 base from J, the gap between germline ends came to 15 bases. CDR1 is SNHLY and CDR2 is FYNNEI in the germline V gene. The CDR3 DNA reads TGTGCCAGCAGAGCAGGGTTGGTTCGCCAAGAGACCCAGTACTTC. It specifies CASRAGLVRQETQYF.

The CDR3 DNA follows: TGTGCCAGCAGAGCAGGGCCTAACTATGGCTACACCTTC. This gives the protein CASRAGPNYGYTF. The chain has TRBV6-6 and TRBJ1-2, with D tentatively TRBD1 (5 bases). The CDR3 length is 13 residues. Germline CDR1 and CDR2: MNHNY and SVGAGI (reference sequence). Trimming pared 6 bases from V and 0 bases from J, leaving 8 bases between.

This clone was detected only once. The J gene is TRBJ2-2, the V gene TRBV28, with no clear D. Trimming pared 6 bases from V and 2 bases from J, leaving 4 bases between. CDR1 and CDR2 (germline): MDHEN, SYDVKM. This CDR3 contains 12 residues. The CDR3 here is CASSFNTGELFF. The CDR3 DNA reads TGTGCCAGCAGCTTTAACACCGGGGAGCTGTTTTTT.

The CDR3 loop is CASSERQGKAAPLHF. In DNA, the CDR3 is TGCGCCAGCAGCGAAAGACAGGGGAAGGCGGCACCCCTCCACTTT. V and J are TRBV5-1 and TRBJ1-6; 8 bases map to TRBD1. The CDR3 spans 15 residues. Germline V gene sequence: CDR1 SGHRS, CDR2 YFSETQ. Unmatched junction bases numbered 11, after V lost 4 bases and J lost 11 bases. Complete variable domain (other parts from reference TRBV5-1 and TRBJ1-6): KAGVTQTPRYLIKTRGQQVTLSCSPISGHRSVSWYQQTPGQGLQFLFEYFSETQRNKGNFPGRFSGRQFSNSRSEMNVSTLELGDSALYLCASSERQGKAAPLHFGNGTRLTVT.

CDR3 loop: CASNPLPVEEYQPQHF. In nucleotides, the CDR3 is TGTGCCAGCAACCCCCTGCCCGTCGAAGAGTATCAGCCCCAGCATTTT. V gene TRBV7-9 combines with J gene TRBJ1-5; no reliable D call. V dropped 7 bases and J dropped 5 bases, with 21 bases sitting between them. This CDR3 spans 16 amino acids. The germline CDR1 and CDR2 sequences are SEHNR and FQNEAQ (reference sequence). The whole variable domain, remainder taken from reference TRBV7-9 and TRBJ1-5, is DTGVSQNPRHKITKRGQNVTFRCDPISEHNRLYWYRQTLGQGPEFLTYFQNEAQLEKSRLLSDRFSAERPKGSFSTLEIQRTEQGDSAMYLCASNPLPVEEYQPQHFGDGTRLSIL.

The V call is TRBV5-4, the J call TRBJ2-1, with a tentative D call TRBD1 (5 bases). The CDR3 spans 16 residues. The germline CDR1 and CDR2 sequences are SGHNT and YYREEE (reference sequence). The V gene lost 4 bases and the J gene lost 7 bases, with 21 bases spanning the gap. The CDR3 bases are TGTGCCAGCAGCCCGGTGGTAGCCAGGGAAGGGAATGAGCAGTTCTTC. Protein product: CASSPVVAREGNEQFF. Based on the CDR3 plus reference TRBV5-4 and TRBJ2-1, the full variable domain is ETGVTQSPTHLIKTRGQQVTLRCSSQSGHNTVSWYQQALGQGPQFIFQYYREEENGRGNFPPRFSGLQFPNYSSELNVNALELDDSALYLCASSPVVAREGNEQFFGPGTRLTVL.

The rearrangement joins TRBV5-1 to TRBJ2-7, with TRBD1 matching over 11 bases. With 4 bases clipped from V and 5 bases from J, the junction kept 11 bases outside the gene matches. The CDR3 is made up of 16 amino acids. Germline V gene lookup returns CDR1 SGHRS and CDR2 YFSETQ. The CDR3 region has the DNA TGCGCCAGCAGCACCCCCGGGACAGGGGGGTTGGACGAGCAGTACTTC. Encoded protein: CASSTPGTGGLDEQYF.

Comments on this clone: Other DNA sequences of this sample code for an identical CDR3. The chain recombines TRBV5-1 with TRBJ1-5; D not certain. Germline V CDR1 and CDR2: SGHRS, YFSETQ. This CDR3 comprises 14 residues. Trimming shortened V by 4 bases and J by 6 bases, and 14 bases separated the two germline ends. In nucleotides, the CDR3 is TGCGCCAGCAGCCGAAGCCATCCGGGTCAGCCCCAGCATTTT. Protein sequence: CASSRSHPGQPQHF.

By share of the sample, this clone is medium-sized. The V call is TRBV30, the J call TRBJ1-2, with D maybe TRBD1 (6 bases). From germline, CDR1 is GTSNPN and CDR2 SVGIG (reference sequence). This CDR3 has 15 amino acids. With 3 bases removed from V and 4 bases from J, the gap between germline ends came to 18 bases. The CDR3 DNA follows: TGTGCCTGGAGGGAGTTCGGGGGGCGCGGCTATGGCTACACCTTC. The encoded protein is CAWREFGGRGYGYTF.

The genes are TRBV5-4 and TRBJ1-1; D is ambiguous. The germline V gene encodes CDR1 SGHNT and CDR2 YYREEE (reference sequence). The CDR3 covers 14 residues. Trimming removed 1 base at V and 2 bases at J, with 9 bases between. CDR3 protein: CASSLNVGNTEAFF. For the CDR3, the DNA is TGTGCCAGCAGCTTGAACGTCGGTAACACTGAAGCTTTCTTT.

This chain links TRBV30 with TRBJ1-1; D is unresolved. V was cut by 2 bases and J by 4 bases, with 14 bases left in between. This CDR3 comprises 14 residues. Germline V gene lookup returns CDR1 GTSNPN and CDR2 SVGIG (reference sequence). Written as DNA, the CDR3 is TGTGCCTGGAGTACTGCGGTCGTCGGCACTGAAGCTTTCTTT. Protein: CAWSTAVVGTEAFF. Variable domain in full (rest from reference TRBV30 and TRBJ1-1): SQTIHQWPATLVQPVGSPLSLECTVEGTSNPNLYWYRQAAGRGLQLLFYSVGIGQISSEVPQNLSASRPQDRQFILSSKKLLLSDSGFYLCAWSTAVVGTEAFFGQGTRLTVV.